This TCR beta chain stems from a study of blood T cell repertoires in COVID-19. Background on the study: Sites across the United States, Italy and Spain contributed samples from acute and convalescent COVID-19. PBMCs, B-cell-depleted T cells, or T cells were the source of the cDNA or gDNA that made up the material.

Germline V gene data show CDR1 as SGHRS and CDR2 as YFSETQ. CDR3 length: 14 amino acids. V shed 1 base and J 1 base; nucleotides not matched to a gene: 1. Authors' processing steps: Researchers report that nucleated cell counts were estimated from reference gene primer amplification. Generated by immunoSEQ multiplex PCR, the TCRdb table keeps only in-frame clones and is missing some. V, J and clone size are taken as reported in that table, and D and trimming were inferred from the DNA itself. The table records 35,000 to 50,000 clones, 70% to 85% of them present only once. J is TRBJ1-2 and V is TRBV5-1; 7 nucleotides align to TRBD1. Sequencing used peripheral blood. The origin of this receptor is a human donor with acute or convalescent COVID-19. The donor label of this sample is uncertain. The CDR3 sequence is CASSLTGVNYGYTF. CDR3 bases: TGCGCCAGCAGCTTGACAGGGGTTAACTATGGCTACACCTTC.